This entry features one TCR beta chain sequence. The antigen is undetermined. This sample was included in a study of shared clonotypes between healthy human individuals. This CDR3 is 15 amino acids long. J was trimmed by 1 base and V by 11 bases; bases with no gene match: 9. Germline values: CDR1 SNHLY, CDR2 FYNNEI. The assay was carried out at the deep level. Produced via immunoSEQ multiplex PCR; TCRdb's table is partial and in-frame only. This table has a few hundred thousand clones, less than 98% appearing once. Donors, without exception, were Caucasian adults residing in Nashville, Tennessee. Naive CD4+ cells were CD45RA-selected; the remaining cells were memory. Study outcomes and limitations: Several donors had 5% to 6% of their naive CD4 clonotypes in common.

Sequences were obtained from naive CD4+ T cells sorted from blood. Subset meaning: CD45RA+ positively selected. This chain uses TRBV2 with TRBJ2-1; 9 bases line up with TRBD2. The clonotype comes from a woman under 40 in good health. In DNA form, the CDR3 reads TGTGCCGGAAGGGGTAGCGGGAGATCCTACAATGAGCAGTTCTTC. Translation: CAGRGSGRSYNEQFF. The full variable domain, completed using reference TRBV2 and TRBJ2-1, is EPEVTQTPSHQVTQMGQEVILRCVPISNHLYFYWYRQILGQKVEFLVSFYNNEISEKSEIFDDQFSVERPDGSNFTLKIRSTKLEDSAMYFCAGRGSGRSYNEQFFGPGTRLTVL.